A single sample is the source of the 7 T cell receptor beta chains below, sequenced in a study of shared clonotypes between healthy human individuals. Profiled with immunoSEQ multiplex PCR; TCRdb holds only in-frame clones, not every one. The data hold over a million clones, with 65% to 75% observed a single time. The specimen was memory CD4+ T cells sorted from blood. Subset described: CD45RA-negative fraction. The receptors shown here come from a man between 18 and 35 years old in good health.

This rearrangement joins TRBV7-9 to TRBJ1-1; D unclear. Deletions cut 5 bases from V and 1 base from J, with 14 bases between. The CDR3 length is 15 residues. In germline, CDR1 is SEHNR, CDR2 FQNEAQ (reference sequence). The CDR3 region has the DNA TGTGCCAGCAGCCCCGAGGGCAGACAGAACACTGAAGCTTTCTTT. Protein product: CASSPEGRQNTEAFF.

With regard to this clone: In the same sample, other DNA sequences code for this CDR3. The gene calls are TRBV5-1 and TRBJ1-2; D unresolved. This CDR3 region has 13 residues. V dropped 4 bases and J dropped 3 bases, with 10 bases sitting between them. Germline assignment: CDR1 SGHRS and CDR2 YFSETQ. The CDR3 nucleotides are TGCGCCAGCAGCCTGGAAGGTGACTATGGCTACACCTTC. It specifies CASSLEGDYGYTF.

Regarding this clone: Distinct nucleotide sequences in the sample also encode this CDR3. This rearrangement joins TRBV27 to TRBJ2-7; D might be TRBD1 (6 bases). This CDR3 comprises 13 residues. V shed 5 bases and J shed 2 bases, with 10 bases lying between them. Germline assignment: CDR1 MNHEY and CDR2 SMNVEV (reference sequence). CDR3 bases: TGTGCCAGCAGTCCGACAGGACCCTACGAGCAGTACTTC. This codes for CASSPTGPYEQYF.

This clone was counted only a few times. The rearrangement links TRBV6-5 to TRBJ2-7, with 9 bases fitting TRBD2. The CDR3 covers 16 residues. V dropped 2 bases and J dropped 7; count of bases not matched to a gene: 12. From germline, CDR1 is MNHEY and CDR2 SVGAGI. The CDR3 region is CASSYKKREARGEQYF. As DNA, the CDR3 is TGTGCCAGCAGTTACAAGAAGCGGGAGGCCCGGGGGGAGCAGTACTTC.

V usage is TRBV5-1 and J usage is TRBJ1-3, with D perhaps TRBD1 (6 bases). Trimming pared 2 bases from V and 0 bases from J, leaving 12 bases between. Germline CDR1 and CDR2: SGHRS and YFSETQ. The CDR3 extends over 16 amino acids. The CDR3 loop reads CASSLEGGISGNTIYF. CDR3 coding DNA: TGCGCCAGCAGCTTAGAGGGGGGAATCTCTGGAAACACCATATATTTT.

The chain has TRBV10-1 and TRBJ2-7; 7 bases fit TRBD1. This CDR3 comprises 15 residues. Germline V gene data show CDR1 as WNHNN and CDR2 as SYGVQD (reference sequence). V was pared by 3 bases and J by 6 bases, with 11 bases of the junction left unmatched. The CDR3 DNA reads TGCGCCAGCAGTGAACACGCAGGGGGTGACTCCGAGCAGTACTTC. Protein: CASSEHAGGDSEQYF.

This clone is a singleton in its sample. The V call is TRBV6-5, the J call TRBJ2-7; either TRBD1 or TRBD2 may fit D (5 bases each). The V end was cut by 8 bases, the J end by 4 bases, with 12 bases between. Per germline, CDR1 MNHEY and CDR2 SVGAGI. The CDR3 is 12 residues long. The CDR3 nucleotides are TGTGCCAGCCGGCCGGGGCCTTACGAGCAGTACTTC. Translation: CASRPGPYEQYF.